This T cell receptor (beta chain) appears in the sequencing data of a study of OX40 agonist ivuxolimab in advanced cancers. Study context: Dose-escalation patients suffered from hepatocellular carcinoma, melanoma, renal cell or head and neck cancer.

Study-wide results and limits: Also present in some nonresponders was a low level of normalized T-cell clonal expansion. Both blood CD4+ and CD8+ T cells showed clonal growth by week 6 at 0.1 to 3.0 mg/kg.

Remarks on this clone: The antigen remains unidentified.

Germline V gene sequence: CDR1 SGHRS, CDR2 YFSETQ. This CDR3 has 13 amino acids. Trimming stripped 0 bases from V and 5 bases from J, with 6 bases between. Only in-frame clones appear in the TCRdb table, and some are missing; sequencing was by immunoSEQ multiplex PCR. This sample has about 58,000 clones, with just over 85% found just once. This specimen consisted of CD4+ or CD8+ T cells sorted from blood, obtained in a trial of the OX40 agonist ivuxolimab. The source of this sequence is an adult with an advanced solid tumor such as melanoma, head and neck, liver or kidney cancer. V gene TRBV5-1 combines with J gene TRBJ2-4; no firm D call. The CDR3 nucleotides read TGCGCCAGCAGCTTGGGTCTCGAAAACATTCAGTACTTC. Amino acids: CASSLGLENIQYF.